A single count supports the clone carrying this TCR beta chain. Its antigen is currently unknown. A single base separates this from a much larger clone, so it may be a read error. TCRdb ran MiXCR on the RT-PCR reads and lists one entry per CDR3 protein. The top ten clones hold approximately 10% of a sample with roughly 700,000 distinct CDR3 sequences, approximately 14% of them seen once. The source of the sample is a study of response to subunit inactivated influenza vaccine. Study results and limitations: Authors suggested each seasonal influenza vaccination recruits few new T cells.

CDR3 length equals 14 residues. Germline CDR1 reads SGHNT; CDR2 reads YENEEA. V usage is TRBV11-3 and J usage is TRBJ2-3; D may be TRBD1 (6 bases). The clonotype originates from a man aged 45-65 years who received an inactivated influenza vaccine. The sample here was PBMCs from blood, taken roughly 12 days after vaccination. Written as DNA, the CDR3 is TGTGCCAGCAGCCCGACAGGAAGCAAAGATACGCAGTATTTT. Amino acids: CASSPTGSKDTQYF.